This TCR beta chain was identified during a study of cytomegalovirus exposure and HLA in healthy donors. Study at large: Out of 398 genotyped donors, roughly 78% belonged to the Caucasian-associated ancestry cluster. Study-level results: The study put 150 to 200 TCR beta chains on its list as cytomegalovirus-associated. Excluded: some indistinguishable V segments such as TRBV6-2 and TRBV6-3.

With respect to this clone: Its antigen is undetermined.

The CDR3 sequence is 14 residues long. Trimming removed 4 bases from V and 2 bases from J, with 12 bases in between. The germline gives CDR1 SGHRS, CDR2 YFSETQ. Use of 60 Vbeta and 13 Jbeta primers characterized the PCR. Sequencing was performed with immunoSEQ multiplex PCR; in TCRdb, only in-frame clones are kept and a portion is missing. Listed are tens of thousands of clones; 2.1% falls within the top ten. The sequenced sample consisted of PBMCs. The receptor's source is a middle-aged woman in good health and CMV-seronegative. The genes are TRBV5-1 and TRBJ1-1; D ambiguous. The CDR3 coding sequence is TGCGCCAGCAGCCTGTATACTTCCAACACTGAAGCTTTCTTT. Amino acid sequence: CASSLYTSNTEAFF.